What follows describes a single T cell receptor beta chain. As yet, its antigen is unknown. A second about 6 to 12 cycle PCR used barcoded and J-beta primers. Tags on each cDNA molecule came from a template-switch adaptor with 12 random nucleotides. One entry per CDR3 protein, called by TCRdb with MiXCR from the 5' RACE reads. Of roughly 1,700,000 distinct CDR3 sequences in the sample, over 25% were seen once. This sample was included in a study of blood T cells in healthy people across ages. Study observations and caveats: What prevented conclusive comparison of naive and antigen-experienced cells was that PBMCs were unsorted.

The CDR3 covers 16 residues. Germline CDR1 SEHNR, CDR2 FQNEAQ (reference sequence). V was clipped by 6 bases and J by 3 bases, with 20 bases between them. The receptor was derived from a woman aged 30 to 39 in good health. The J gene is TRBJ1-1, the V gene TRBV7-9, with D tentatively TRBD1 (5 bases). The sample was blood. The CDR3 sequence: CASRGFAGKGHTEAFF. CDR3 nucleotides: TGTGCCAGCAGAGGATTCGCAGGGAAGGGACACACTGAAGCTTTCTTT.